The next 29 T cell receptor beta chains were all read from a single sample in a study of T cells in Graves' hyperthyroidism and ophthalmopathy. The investigators amplified TCR beta CDR3 regions from RNA transcripts. Primed by the HTBI set, a first-round RT-PCR was run on the TCR CDR3. TCRdb fed the multiplex PCR reads into MiXCR, producing one record per CDR3 protein. In the table there are about 640,000 distinct CDR3 sequences, approximately 14% of which are singletons. The sequenced sample was blood. Receptors were obtained from a woman between 45 and 60 years old with Graves' ophthalmopathy.

The chain combines TRBV19 with TRBJ1-5, with TRBD1 matching over 8 bases. Trimming took 5 bases from V and 6 from J; bases not matched to a gene: 9. The CDR3 covers 15 residues. Germline V lookup: CDR1 LNHDA, CDR2 SQIVND (reference sequence). This CDR3 is CASSPGQGFVQPQHF. The CDR3 nucleotides read TGTGCCAGTAGTCCCGGACAGGGTTTTGTTCAGCCCCAGCATTTT. Based on the CDR3 plus reference TRBV19 and TRBJ1-5, the full variable domain is DGGITQSPKYLFRKEGQNVTLSCEQNLNHDAMYWYRQDPGQGLRLIYYSQIVNDFQKGDIAEGYSVSREKKESFPLTVTSAQKNPTAFYLCASSPGQGFVQPQHFGDGTRLSIL.

This clonotype showed up many times. This rearrangement joins TRBV2 to TRBJ2-3; D ambiguous. Trimming pared 5 bases from V and 0 bases from J, leaving 12 bases between. The CDR3 totals 15 residues. Germline V gene data show CDR1 as SNHLY and CDR2 as FYNNEI. CDR3: CASSRFGLSTDTQYF. The DNA of the CDR3 is TGTGCCAGCAGTAGATTTGGATTAAGCACAGATACGCAGTATTTT.

This clonotype showed up many times. The rearrangement links TRBV7-9 to TRBJ2-1; tentative D call: TRBD2 (5 bases). The CDR3 totals 16 residues. V dropped 7 bases and J dropped 0 bases, with 16 bases sitting between them. The V gene's germline CDR1 is SEHNR and CDR2 FQNEAQ (reference sequence). The DNA of the CDR3 is TGTGCCAGCAACGGCCTAGGCGGAGGCTCCTACAATGAGCAGTTCTTC. Its translation: CASNGLGGGSYNEQFF.

This clonotype was seen many times. The CDR3 nucleotides read TGTGCCACAAGGGACAGGGCCAATCAGCCCCAGCATTTT. Residues: CATRDRANQPQHF. The gene calls are TRBV6-2 or TRBV6-3 and TRBJ1-5, with 9 positions matching TRBD1. The CDR3 is made up of 13 amino acids. The J segment lost 3 bases and the V segment lost 10 bases, leaving 4 bases of the junction unmatched. Looked up from germline, CDR1 is MNHEY and CDR2 is SVGEGT.

The V gene is TRBV29-1, the J gene TRBJ2-1, with D perhaps assigned TRBD1 or TRBD2 (5 bases each). CDR3 length: 13 residues. V was clipped by 4 bases and J by 6 bases, with 13 bases between them. Per the germline V gene, CDR1 is SQVTM and CDR2 is ANQGSEA. The CDR3 region is CSVAGRAVNEQFF. The CDR3 DNA sequence: TGCAGCGTTGCAGGGAGAGCGGTCAATGAGCAGTTCTTC.

This clonotype was found a few times. V usage is TRBV15 and J usage is TRBJ1-2; D call uncertain. V was pared by 0 bases and J by 2 bases, with 4 bases between. The CDR3 length is 13 residues. Germline V gives CDR1 LNHNV, CDR2 YYDKDF (reference sequence). The DNA for the CDR3 is TGTGCCACCAGCAGAGATTACAACTATGGCTACACCTTC. Translation: CATSRDYNYGYTF. The full variable domain, in which reference TRBV15 and TRBJ1-2 provide the parts outside the CDR3, is DAMVIQNPRYQVTQFGKPVTLSCSQTLNHNVMYWYQQKSSQAPKLLFHYYDKDFNNEADTPDNFQSRRPNTSFCFLDIRSPGLGDTAMYLCATSRDYNYGYTFGSGTRLTVV.

The V gene is TRBV7-2, the J gene TRBJ2-1; D uncertain. V was clipped by 3 bases and J by 1 base, with 7 bases between them. The germline V gene has CDR1 SGHTA and CDR2 FQGNSA. This CDR3 has 14 amino acids. CDR3 DNA sequence: TGTGCCAGCAGCTTTCAGTTGTCCTACAATGAGCAGTTCTTC. It codes for CASSFQLSYNEQFF.

Comments on this clonotype: This may be a read error: a much more frequent sequence differs by one nucleotide. This rearrangement joins TRBV19 to TRBJ1-2, with D tentatively TRBD1 (6 bases). The germline V gene has CDR1 LNHDA and CDR2 SQIVND (reference sequence). CDR3 length: 15 amino acids. Trimming removed 6 bases at V and 4 bases at J, with 18 bases between. For the CDR3, the DNA is TGTGCCAGTAGCAAAGAAACGGGACACCCCTATGGCTACACCTTC. It yields the protein CASSKETGHPYGYTF. The variable domain in full, with the rest retrieved from reference TRBV19 and TRBJ1-2, is DGGITQSPKYLFRKEGQNVTLSCEQNLNHDAMYWYRQDPGQGLRLIYYSQIVNDFQKGDIAEGYSVSREKKESFPLTVTSAQKNPTAFYLCASSKETGHPYGYTFGSGTRLTVV.

There are many counts of this clonotype. V is TRBV7-2 and J is TRBJ2-3; D gene ambiguous. V was pared by 1 base and J by 5 bases, with 10 bases between. The CDR3 has 14 amino acids. Per germline, CDR1 SGHTA and CDR2 FQGNSA. CDR3 residues: CASSLDLVVDTQYF. CDR3 nucleotides: TGTGCCAGCAGCTTAGATCTCGTTGTAGATACGCAGTATTTT.

In its sample, this clonotype was seen many times. This rearrangement joins TRBV7-3 to TRBJ2-1; 11 bases fit TRBD1. The V gene end was trimmed by 5 bases and the J gene end by 7 bases; junction bases not matched to a gene: 7. In germline, CDR1 is SGHTA, CDR2 FQGTGA. CDR3 length: 15 amino acids. The DNA of the CDR3 is TGTGCCAGCAGCAACTGGACAGGGGGCGTGAATGAGCAGTTCTTC. Translating gives CASSNWTGGVNEQFF.

At least ten counts were recorded for this clonotype. The genes are TRBV24-1 and TRBJ2-5; 9 bases agree with TRBD1. Germline V gene sequence: CDR1 KGHDR, CDR2 SFDVKD. V shed 3 bases and J 4 bases; nucleotides not matched to a gene: 5. The CDR3 is made up of 15 amino acids. CDR3 DNA sequence: TGTGCCACCAGTGATCGTCGGGGACAGGGAGAGACCCAGTACTTC. Its protein is CATSDRRGQGETQYF.

This sequence joins TRBV28 and TRBJ1-2; 10 nucleotides align to TRBD1. The CDR3 covers 15 residues. The germline V gene encodes CDR1 MDHEN and CDR2 SYDVKM. After removal of 7 bases from V and 4 bases from J, the junction contained 9 bases not matched to a gene. As DNA, the CDR3 is TGTGCCAGCACCTTGACAGGGGGCTACGTCTATGGCTACACCTTC. It codes for CASTLTGGYVYGYTF.

The sample holds many counts of this clonotype. The DNA of the CDR3 is TGTGCCAGCAGTTTATATTCCAGCGGGAGTGGAGGGCAGTACTTC. Amino acids: CASSLYSSGSGGQYF. The chain employs TRBV28 and TRBJ2-7; 8 positions agree with TRBD2. The V gene's germline CDR1 is MDHEN and CDR2 SYDVKM. Trimming at V came to 1 base and at J to 9 bases, leaving 11 bases not matched to a gene. CDR3 length: 15 amino acids.

Only a few counts were recorded for this clonotype. The chain recombines TRBV5-4 with TRBJ2-1; 11 bases agree with TRBD2. Germline V gene lookup returns CDR1 SGHNT and CDR2 YYREEE (reference sequence). This CDR3 contains 20 residues. Trimming took 0 bases from V and 4 from J; bases not matched to a gene: 15. This chain's CDR3 is CASSLDRASGRPTQYNEQFF. The CDR3 DNA reads TGTGCCAGCAGCTTGGATCGGGCTAGCGGGAGGCCCACGCAATACAATGAGCAGTTCTTC.

This clonotype was picked up many times. The gene calls are TRBV28 and TRBJ2-5; no firm D call. The V and J ends lost 4 bases and 2 bases respectively, with 8 bases between them. The CDR3 contains 13 residues. Germline loops: CDR1 MDHEN, CDR2 SYDVKM. DNA for the CDR3: TGTGCCAGCAGTTATTCGGCGCAAGAGACCCAGTACTTC. Its protein product is CASSYSAQETQYF.

This clonotype was recorded many times. The chain carries TRBV18 and TRBJ2-1; 7 nucleotides match TRBD1. CDR1 is KGHSH, CDR2 LQKENI, per germline. The CDR3 has 16 residues. Unmatched junction bases numbered 6, after V lost 3 bases and J lost 1 base. In DNA form, the CDR3 reads TGTGCCAGCTCACCGAGCCGGGGACAGTCCTACAATGAGCAGTTCTTC. As protein: CASSPSRGQSYNEQFF.

This clonotype has only a few counts. The rearrangement uses TRBV7-9 and TRBJ2-2, with TRBD1 as a possible D gene (6 bases). The V and J ends lost 2 bases and 2 bases respectively, with 9 bases between them. Germline CDR1 and CDR2: SEHNR and FQNEAQ (reference sequence). CDR3 length: 15 amino acids. CDR3 protein: CASSLLDRNTGELFF. As DNA, the CDR3 is TGTGCCAGCAGCTTACTGGACAGAAACACCGGGGAGCTGTTTTTT.

Turning to this clonotype: A read error may explain this, as a much larger clone is one base away. The chain is built from TRBV12-5 and TRBJ2-1; 9 bases match TRBD1. V lost 7 bases, J lost 1 base, and 8 bases stayed unmatched. The CDR3 spans 16 residues. The germline gives CDR1 LGHNT, CDR2 FRNRAP. The CDR3 spells CASAPVTGGSYNEQFF. The CDR3 nucleotides read TGTGCTAGTGCTCCTGTGACAGGGGGTTCCTACAATGAGCAGTTCTTC. The complete variable domain, with remaining parts taken from reference TRBV12-5 and TRBJ2-1, reads DARVTQTPRHKVTEMGQEVTMRCQPILGHNTVFWYRQTMMQGLELLAYFRNRAPLDDSGMPKDRFSAEMPDATLATLKIQPSEPRDSAVYFCASAPVTGGSYNEQFFGPGTRLTVL.

This clonotype was seen repeatedly, ten times or more. The chain recombines TRBV20-1 with TRBJ2-3; D is uncertain. CDR1 and CDR2 from the germline V gene are DFQATT and SNEGSKA (reference sequence). The CDR3 has 14 amino acids. Trimming removed 2 bases from V and 1 base from J, with 10 bases in between. CDR3 region: CSARLALGTDTQYF. For the CDR3, the DNA is TGCAGTGCTAGATTGGCGTTGGGCACAGATACGCAGTATTTT.

The genes are TRBV7-3 and TRBJ2-4, with unresolved D. The CDR3 totals 14 residues. CDR1 and CDR2 from the germline V gene are SGHTA and FQGTGA. Trimming cost V 0 bases and J 7 bases, with 10 bases left between them. The CDR3 region has the DNA TGTGCCAGCAGCTTAACACGAGATGGGAACATTCAGTACTTC. Its translation: CASSLTRDGNIQYF. The full variable domain, completed using reference TRBV7-3 and TRBJ2-4, is GAGVSQTPSNKVTEKGKYVELRCDPISGHTALYWYRQSLGQGPEFLIYFQGTGAADDSGLPNDRFFAVRPEGSVSTLKIQRTERGDSAVYLCASSLTRDGNIQYFGAGTRLSVL.

There are a few counts of this clonotype. Given a much more abundant clone one base away, this may be a read error. This chain links TRBV5-4 with TRBJ2-3, with TRBD1 matching 7 bases. In germline, CDR1 is SGHNT, CDR2 YYREEE (reference sequence). The V gene end was trimmed by 4 bases and the J gene end by 0 bases; junction bases not matched to a gene: 2. The CDR3 extends over 14 amino acids. The CDR3 DNA is TGTGCCAGCAGCCCGGACAGGAGCACAGATACGCAGTATTTT. This gives the protein CASSPDRSTDTQYF.

This clonotype was recorded at least ten times. The CDR3 DNA reads as TGCAGTGCTAGCCGGGCGATCAATCAGCCCCAGCATTTT. This encodes CSASRAINQPQHF. This chain connects TRBV20-1 to TRBJ1-5, with no clear D. The CDR3 is 13 amino acids. In germline, CDR1 is DFQATT, CDR2 SNEGSKA (reference sequence). The V end lost 3 bases, the J end lost 3 bases, and 9 bases lay between the germline ends.

This clonotype came up a few times. The gene calls are TRBV6-1 and TRBJ2-7, with D possibly TRBD1 on 5 matching bases. Germline V gene data show CDR1 as MNHNS and CDR2 as SASEGT. CDR3 size: 13 residues. V lost 6 bases to trimming and J lost 2 bases, with 11 bases between them. CDR3 sequence (DNA): TGTGCCAGCAGCATGACAGCTACCTACGAGCAGTACTTC. It codes for CASSMTATYEQYF.

This clonotype occurred many times. The rearrangement uses TRBV5-6 and TRBJ1-5; 10 bases map to TRBD1. Per the germline V gene, CDR1 is SGHDT and CDR2 is YYEEEE. V was pared by 5 bases and J by 7 bases, with 9 bases of the junction left unmatched. This CDR3 comprises 15 residues. In nucleotides, the CDR3 is TGTGCCAGCAGGGCCGACAGGGGGCGAGGGCAGCCCCAGCATTTT. It is translated as CASRADRGRGQPQHF. Full variable domain (missing parts from reference TRBV5-6 and TRBJ1-5): DAGVTQSPTHLIKTRGQQVTLRCSPKSGHDTVSWYQQALGQGPQFIFQYYEEEERQRGNFPDRFSGHQFPNYSSELNVNALLLGDSALYLCASRADRGRGQPQHFGDGTRLSIL.

There are many counts of this clonotype. The V call is TRBV27, the J call TRBJ1-2; D ambiguous. From germline, CDR1 is MNHEY and CDR2 SMNVEV (reference sequence). The V gene lost 4 bases and the J gene lost 4 bases, with 13 bases spanning the gap. This CDR3 is 14 amino acids long. The CDR3 region has the DNA TGTGCCAGCAGTTATGCAGGCCCCAGCTATGGCTACACCTTC. Amino acid sequence: CASSYAGPSYGYTF.

The V gene is TRBV7-9, the J gene TRBJ1-6, with D possibly TRBD1 on 5 matching bases. The CDR3 loop spans 14 amino acids. CDR1 SEHNR and CDR2 FQNEAQ come from the germline V gene (reference sequence). The ends were cut back, 5 bases at V and 4 bases at J, with 9 bases in the middle. CDR3 bases: TGTGCCAGCAGCGCGGGACCGTATAATTCACCCCTCCACTTT. Translation gives CASSAGPYNSPLHF.

This clonotype occurred a few times. The rearrangement links TRBV19 to TRBJ1-1; a weak D match, TRBD1 (5 bases). V lost 5 bases and J lost 0, with 13 bases in between. Germline CDR1 and CDR2: LNHDA and SQIVND (reference sequence). CDR3 length: 15 residues. The CDR3 bases are TGTGCCAGTAGTCCCCGGGTAGGGGTGAACACTGAAGCTTTCTTT. This gives the protein CASSPRVGVNTEAFF.

CDR3 coding DNA: TGCAGCGCCGTCCCCAGGGGGCCTCCTTACAATGAGCAGTTCTTC. Its translation is CSAVPRGPPYNEQFF. The chain employs TRBV29-1 and TRBJ2-1; TRBD1 aligns across 8 bases. CDR3 length equals 15 residues. Germline CDR1 reads SQVTM; CDR2 reads ANQGSEA. Germline trimming cut 7 bases from V and 4 bases from J; bases unmatched to any gene: 12.

This clonotype has a count of ten or more. The chain joins TRBV12-3 or TRBV12-4 to TRBJ1-5; D unclear. This CDR3 is 15 amino acids long. Trimming removed 6 bases at V and 2 bases at J, with 14 bases between. As DNA, the CDR3 is TGTGCCAGCAGCCTTGACCGCGGCGGCAATCAGCCCCAGCATTTT. This sequence encodes CASSLDRGGNQPQHF.